This TCR beta chain appears in the sequencing data of a study of T cells in Graves' hyperthyroidism and ophthalmopathy. This clonotype was recorded many times. RNA transcripts gave rise to amplified TCR beta CDR3 regions. With the HTBI primer set, the TCR CDR3 went through a first round of RT-PCR. From the multiplex PCR reads, TCRdb called clonotypes with MiXCR, one entry per CDR3 protein. The top ten hold more than 30% of the sample, which has 280,000 or so distinct CDR3 sequences, roughly 15% seen once. The receptor was derived from a woman between 50 and 59 years old with Graves' hyperthyroidism that later progressed to Graves' ophthalmopathy. Sequenced: blood.

Here the CDR3 DNA reads TGCGCCAGCAGCCCTCGACAGGGGGCCTCCTACGAGCAGTACTTC. Encoded protein: CASSPRQGASYEQYF. The V call is TRBV5-1, the J call TRBJ2-7, with TRBD1 matching over 10 bases. This CDR3 has 15 residues. The J segment lost 0 bases and the V segment lost 4 bases, leaving 4 bases of the junction unmatched. Germline V gives CDR1 SGHRS, CDR2 YFSETQ.